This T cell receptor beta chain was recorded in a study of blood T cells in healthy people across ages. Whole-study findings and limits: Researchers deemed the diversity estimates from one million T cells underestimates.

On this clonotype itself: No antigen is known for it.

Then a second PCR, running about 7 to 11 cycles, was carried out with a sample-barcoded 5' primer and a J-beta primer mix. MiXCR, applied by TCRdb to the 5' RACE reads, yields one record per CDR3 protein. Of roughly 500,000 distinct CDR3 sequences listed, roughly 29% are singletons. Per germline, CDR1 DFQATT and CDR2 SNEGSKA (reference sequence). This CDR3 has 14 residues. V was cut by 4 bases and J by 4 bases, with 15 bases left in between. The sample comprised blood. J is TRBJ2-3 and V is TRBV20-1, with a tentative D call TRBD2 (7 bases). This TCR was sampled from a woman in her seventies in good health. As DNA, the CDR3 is TGCAGTGCTACCTCTCCGGGGGGCGCAGATACGCAGTATTTT. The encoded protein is CSATSPGGADTQYF.